The sequence of this T cell receptor (beta chain) was determined in a study of cytomegalovirus exposure and HLA in healthy donors. Study-wide context: T cells numbering around 180 million yielded some 100 million unique TCR beta sequences in an earlier analysis.

13 Jbeta primers and 60 Vbeta primers were used for the PCR. TCRdb's table, derived via immunoSEQ multiplex PCR, lists solely in-frame clones and lacks some. The table lists about 140,000 clones, around 84% of them singletons, with about 2.2% in the top ten. The CDR3 length is 13 residues. CDR1 ENHRY and CDR2 SYGVKD come from the germline V gene. With 6 bases removed from V and 7 bases from J, the gap between germline ends came to 10 bases. Whole-study findings and limits: Near-uniform donor sequencing depth was presumed by presence/absence analyses. In an earlier analysis, in some 540 donors, most V segments appeared productive either ~87% or ~30% of the time.

To note about this clone: The target antigen is unknown.

The clonotype was recovered from a man between 45 and 60 years old in good health and CMV-seronegative. This rearrangement joins TRBV10-3 to TRBJ1-6; a weak D match, TRBD1 (5 bases). The sample taken for sequencing was PBMCs. The CDR3 loop is CAISRDWNSPLHF. In nucleotides, the CDR3 is TGTGCCATCAGCCGGGACTGGAATTCACCCCTCCACTTT.